The entry below describes one TCR beta chain. Its antigen is as yet unknown. The data derive from a study of cytomegalovirus exposure and HLA in healthy donors. Study-wide findings and caveats: Earlier analysis looked at TCR beta V segments, and most were productive about 87% or about 30% of the time. Excluded: some indistinguishable V segments such as TRBV6-2 and TRBV6-3.

Germline V gene sequence: CDR1 WSHSY, CDR2 SAAADI. This CDR3 contains 14 residues. Trimming pared 8 bases from V and 8 bases from J, leaving 21 bases between. The primer mix had 60 Vbeta and 13 Jbeta primers. Assay used: immunoSEQ multiplex PCR; TCRdb lists only in-frame clones, some missing. Among 100,000 to 150,000 clones listed, roughly three quarters were seen once. This rearrangement joins TRBV10-2 to TRBJ1-2; D unresolved. This sequence was found in a woman aged 55-69 years in good health and CMV-seronegative. Input material: PBMCs. The DNA for the CDR3 is TGCGCCAGCGTAGCGCAGGCCAACCCTTGGGGCTACACCTTC. This encodes CASVAQANPWGYTF.